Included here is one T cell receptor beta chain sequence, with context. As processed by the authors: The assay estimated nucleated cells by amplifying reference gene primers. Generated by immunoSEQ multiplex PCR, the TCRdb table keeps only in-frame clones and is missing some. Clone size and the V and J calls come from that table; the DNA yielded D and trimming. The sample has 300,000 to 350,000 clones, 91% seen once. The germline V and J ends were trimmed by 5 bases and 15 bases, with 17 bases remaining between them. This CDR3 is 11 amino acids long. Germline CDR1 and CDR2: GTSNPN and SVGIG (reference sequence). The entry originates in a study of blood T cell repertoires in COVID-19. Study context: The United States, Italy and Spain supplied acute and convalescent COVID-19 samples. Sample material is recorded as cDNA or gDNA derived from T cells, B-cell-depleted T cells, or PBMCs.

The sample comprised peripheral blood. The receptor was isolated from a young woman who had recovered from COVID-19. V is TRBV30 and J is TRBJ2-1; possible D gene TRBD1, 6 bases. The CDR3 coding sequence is TGTGCCTGGGTCCTCCAGGACAGAGTGTTCTTC. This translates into CAWVLQDRVFF. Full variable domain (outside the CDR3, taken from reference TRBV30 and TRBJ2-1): SQTIHQWPATLVQPVGSPLSLECTVEGTSNPNLYWYRQAAGRGLQLLFYSVGIGQISSEVPQNLSASRPQDRQFILSSKKLLLSDSGFYLCAWVLQDRVFFGPGTRLTVL.